Sequencing of this TCR beta chain was carried out in a study of tumor and adjacent non-tumor tissue in lung cancer. In germline, CDR1 is LGHNA, CDR2 YNFKEQ. With 5 bases clipped from V and 3 bases from J, the junction kept 6 bases outside the gene matches. The CDR3 consists of 16 residues. TCRbeta libraries were built with three rounds of nested PCR, modified from ARM-PCR. TCRdb re-derived calls from the multiplex PCR reads in MiXCR, one entry per CDR3 protein. Here the sample spans more than 45,000 distinct CDR3 sequences, 74% being singletons. RNA was extracted from bulk tissue without any cell sorting. More than 3 cm separated this lung sample from the edge of the tumor. At least ten counts were recorded for this clonotype.

The sequence was collected from an older woman with non-small cell lung cancer. The specimen was distant non-tumor lung tissue. V gene TRBV4-2 combines with J gene TRBJ2-7; 14 bases map to TRBD2. The CDR3 here is CASSSGTSGGGYEQYF. CDR3 sequence (DNA): TGTGCCAGCAGCTCCGGGACTAGCGGGGGTGGCTACGAGCAGTACTTC.